Following are 21 T cell receptor beta chains from one sample sequenced in a study of T cells in localized non-small cell lung cancer. Profiled with immunoSEQ multiplex PCR; TCRdb holds only in-frame clones, not every one. The table has 1,500 to 2,000 clones, 27% seen once. The source material was lung tumor tissue, sampled before any cancer treatment. All receptors derive from a woman aged 40 to 75 with stage I lung adenocarcinoma.

A few counts support this clone. The chain combines TRBV19 with TRBJ1-2, with D hard to call. CDR3 size: 13 residues. The germline gives CDR1 LNHDA, CDR2 SQIVND (reference sequence). V was clipped by 6 bases and J by 1 base, with 9 bases between them. CDR3 region: CASSPGINYGYTF. The CDR3 DNA follows: TGTGCCAGTAGCCCGGGGATTAACTATGGCTACACCTTC.

V is TRBV19 and J is TRBJ1-1; D possibly corresponds to TRBD1 (5 bases). The CDR3 is 14 amino acids. V lost 0 bases and J 0 bases, leaving 5 bases between the germline ends. Germline lookup yields CDR1 LNHDA and CDR2 SQIVND (reference sequence). For the CDR3, the DNA is TGTGCCAGTAGTATAGAAGGGGTGAACACTGAAGCTTTCTTT. Encoded protein: CASSIEGVNTEAFF.

This chain joins TRBV6-8 and TRBJ2-3; D is unclear. V lost 6 bases, J lost 0 bases, and 7 bases lay in between. Germline-derived CDR1 and CDR2 are MNHGY and SAAAGT. This CDR3 has 13 residues. The CDR3 region has the DNA TGTGCCAGCAGCGCAGACAGCACAGATACGCAGTATTTT. Encoded protein: CASSADSTDTQYF.

The J gene is TRBJ1-6, the V gene TRBV19; 7 nucleotides match TRBD1. The germline gives CDR1 LNHDA, CDR2 SQIVND (reference sequence). There are 12 residues in the CDR3. The ends lost 8 bases at V and 10 bases at J; junction bases unmatched: 5. CDR3 in DNA: TGTGCCAGTCAACAGGGGAGATCACCCCTCCACTTT. This gives the protein CASQQGRSPLHF.

This clone rates as medium-sized. The gene calls are TRBV9 and TRBJ2-7; D unclear. This CDR3 has 15 residues. V shed 5 bases and J shed 3 bases, with 18 bases lying between them. In germline, CDR1 is SGDLS, CDR2 YYNGEE. The CDR3 sequence is CASSESSSILYEQYF. Here the CDR3 DNA reads TGTGCCAGCAGTGAATCCAGCAGTATCCTCTACGAGCAGTACTTC.

This clone ranks as medium-sized. The chain combines TRBV11-3 with TRBJ1-2; D gene ambiguous. The ends were cut back, 1 base at V and 2 bases at J, with 8 bases in the middle. This CDR3 spans 14 amino acids. Germline-derived CDR1 and CDR2 are SGHNT and YENEEA. The CDR3 protein is CASSLVPYNYGYTF. In DNA form, the CDR3 reads TGTGCCAGCAGCTTAGTGCCCTACAACTATGGCTACACCTTC.

This clone was observed a few times. This chain links TRBV12-1 with TRBJ1-1; TRBD1, as called in the table, went unchecked against the DNA. TRBV12-1 is labeled a pseudogene. The CDR3 is 17 residues long. CDR3 sequence reads: CASSFSRGTLPNTEAFF. DNA for the CDR3: TGTGCCAGCAGCTTTAGTCGAGGGACACTACCTAACACTGAAGCTTTCTTT.

Only a few counts were recorded for this clone. V usage is TRBV11-1 and J usage is TRBJ2-7; 7 nucleotides line up with TRBD1. Germline trimming cut 4 bases from V and 0 bases from J; bases unmatched to any gene: 9. The CDR3 contains 16 residues. Germline CDR1 reads SGHAT; CDR2 reads FQDESV (reference sequence). CDR3 loop: CASSYLSGTDSYEQYF. For the CDR3, the DNA is TGTGCCAGCAGCTACCTCTCCGGGACAGACTCCTACGAGCAGTACTTC.

DNA for the CDR3: TGTGCCAGCAGGATAACTCGCAGGGTGGAGGTGAACACTGAAGCTTTCTTT. Protein: CASRITRRVEVNTEAFF. The chain carries TRBV6-8 and TRBJ1-1, with D possibly matching TRBD1 (5 bases). The CDR3 runs 17 residues. V was pared by 6 bases and J by 0 bases, with 20 bases between. The germline V gene has CDR1 MNHGY and CDR2 SAAAGT.

This clone turned up a few times. V usage is TRBV11-3 and J usage is TRBJ1-1; no firm D call. The V and J ends lost 3 bases and 0 bases respectively, with 8 bases between them. The germline CDR1 and CDR2 sequences are SGHNT and YENEEA. The CDR3 runs to 14 residues. The CDR3 DNA follows: TGTGCCAGCAGCTTGACGGATATGAACACTGAAGCTTTCTTT. Amino acids: CASSLTDMNTEAFF.

This clone has just a few counts. The V call is TRBV5-1, the J call TRBJ2-3; D gene unclear. V dropped 1 base and J dropped 0 bases, with 12 bases sitting between them. CDR1 is SGHRS and CDR2 is YFSETQ in the germline V gene. The CDR3 runs 16 residues. CDR3: CASSLRRGTSTDTQYF. The CDR3 bases are TGCGCCAGCAGCTTGCGGAGAGGCACCAGCACAGATACGCAGTATTTT.

The genes are TRBV29-1 and TRBJ2-2; tentative D call: TRBD1 (5 bases). Germline CDR1 SQVTM, CDR2 ANQGSEA. Trimming left V 7 bases short and J 4 bases short, with 16 bases between. The CDR3 length is 14 residues. CDR3 in amino acids: CSGTDSVTTGELFF. CDR3 sequence (DNA): TGCAGCGGAACAGACAGCGTCACCACCGGGGAGCTGTTTTTT.

CDR3 sequence: CASSLWVPDEQFF. CDR3 in DNA: TGTGCCAGCAGCTTATGGGTTCCGGATGAGCAGTTCTTC. This chain connects TRBV7-1 to TRBJ2-1; D unclear. TRBV7-1 falls under the ORF class, with uncertain function. Trimming took off 4 bases at V and 8 bases at J, with 12 bases between the two ends. The CDR3 consists of 13 residues.

V gene TRBV11-3 combines with J gene TRBJ1-2; 8 bases are a match to TRBD1. This CDR3 has 15 amino acids. J lost 5 bases, V lost 5 bases, and 10 bases had no gene match. Germline values: CDR1 SGHNT, CDR2 YENEEA. The CDR3 sequence is CASSPVGDRGYGYTF. In DNA form, the CDR3 reads TGTGCCAGCAGCCCCGTGGGAGACAGGGGATATGGCTACACCTTC.

This chain links TRBV19 with TRBJ1-2, with no clear D. Trimming shortened V by 0 bases and J by 1 base, and 9 bases separated the two germline ends. The CDR3 runs 15 residues. Germline V CDR1 and CDR2: LNHDA, SQIVND (reference sequence). CDR3: CASSIEPGFNYGYTF. CDR3 nucleotide sequence: TGTGCCAGTAGTATAGAGCCCGGATTTAACTATGGCTACACCTTC. Full variable domain (remainder filled in from reference TRBV19 and TRBJ1-2): DGGITQSPKYLFRKEGQNVTLSCEQNLNHDAMYWYRQDPGQGLRLIYYSQIVNDFQKGDIAEGYSVSREKKESFPLTVTSAQKNPTAFYLCASSIEPGFNYGYTFGSGTRLTVV.

As for this clone: One end of the junction fails to match germline, which may point to a read error. The chain couples TRBV6-8 to TRBJ1-1; 7 bases agree with TRBD1. Germline V gives CDR1 MNHGY, CDR2 SAAAGT. CDR3 length: 15 residues. CDR3 sequence: CASSDSGTAKAEAFF. The CDR3 bases are TGTGCCAGCAGTGACTCCGGGACAGCAAAAGCTGAAGCTTTCTTT.

The V call is TRBV11-3, the J call TRBJ2-7; 9 nucleotides line up with TRBD1. The germline V gene has CDR1 SGHNT and CDR2 YENEEA. V was pared by 3 bases and J by 7 bases, with 7 bases of the junction left unmatched. The CDR3 length is 14 residues. This chain's CDR3 is CASSLVGGQGEQYF. As DNA, the CDR3 is TGTGCCAGCAGCTTGGTGGGTGGACAGGGGGAGCAGTACTTC.

This clone was counted a few times. This chain uses TRBV9 with TRBJ1-2; TRBD1 is a possible D gene (5 bases). The germline CDR1 and CDR2 sequences are SGDLS and YYNGEE. This CDR3 is 15 amino acids long. Trimming removed 5 bases at V and 3 bases at J, with 17 bases between. The CDR3 sequence is CASRATGTEHYGYTF. CDR3 DNA: TGTGCCAGCAGGGCAACCGGGACGGAACACTATGGCTACACCTTC.

This chain uses TRBV25-1 with TRBJ2-3, with 10 bases that match TRBD2. Germline lookup yields CDR1 MGHDK and CDR2 SYGVNS. The CDR3 has 14 amino acids. V gave up 4 bases and J gave up 6 bases; unmatched junction bases: 4. The CDR3 DNA is TGTGCCAGCAGTGCTAGCGGGGGTAGCGATACGCAGTATTTT. It yields the protein CASSASGGSDTQYF.

V is TRBV1 and J is TRBJ2-3; the D call of TRBD2 is as the table states it, not checked on the DNA. TRBV1 is noted as a pseudogene. The CDR3 contains 17 residues. This CDR3 reads CASSQEVAGENTDTQYF. In DNA form, the CDR3 reads TGCGCCAGCAGCCAAGAGGTAGCGGGGGAGAACACAGATACGCAGTATTTT.

The CDR3 region is CASSNSWTGELFF. Written as DNA, the CDR3 is TGTGCCAGCTCCAACAGCTGGACCGGGGAGCTGTTTTTT. The chain uses TRBV9 and TRBJ2-2; D uncertain. CDR3 length: 13 amino acids. From germline, CDR1 is SGDLS and CDR2 YYNGEE. Trimming shortened V by 7 bases and J by 5 bases, and 12 bases separated the two germline ends.